These 7 T cell receptor beta chains were sequenced from one sample in a study of cytomegalovirus exposure and HLA in healthy donors. Amplification used 60 Vbeta primers and 13 Jbeta primers. Repertoires were generated with immunoSEQ multiplex PCR, while TCRdb's copy carries only in-frame clones and drops some. The table lists around 200,000 clones, roughly 82% of them singletons. The sequenced sample was PBMCs. The source of these receptors is a woman aged 50 to 60 in good health and CMV-seropositive.

This chain joins TRBV7-3 and TRBJ2-3; possibly TRBD1 for D (6 bases). Trimming removed 1 base from V and 2 bases from J, with 7 bases in between. The CDR3 totals 14 residues. Germline V gene sequence: CDR1 SGHTA, CDR2 FQGTGA. The CDR3, as DNA: TGTGCCAGCAGCTTAAGGGGGCACACAGATACGCAGTATTTT. Translated, it gives CASSLRGHTDTQYF.

With regard to this clone: Relative to the germline gene, one junction end is altered; a read error may explain this. The V gene is TRBV7-9, the J gene TRBJ1-1, with D perhaps matching TRBD1 (6 bases). The CDR3 covers 12 residues. Per germline, CDR1 SEHNR and CDR2 FQNEAQ (reference sequence). In DNA form, the CDR3 reads TGTTCCAGCAGCCAACAGGGTTCGTACGCTTTCTTT. Translation: CSSSQQGSYAFF.

The chain links TRBV13 to TRBJ1-1, with 10 positions matching TRBD1. Germline CDR1 PRHDT, CDR2 FYEKMQ (reference sequence). This CDR3 has 17 residues. Trimming cost V 4 bases and J 8 bases; bases outside gene matches: 16. The CDR3 bases are TGTGCCAGCAGCTCGGGACCCGACAGGGGGCCGACTTCCGAAGCTTTCTTT. This encodes CASSSGPDRGPTSEAFF.

This chain connects TRBV28 to TRBJ2-7; TRBD1 matches at 10 bases. Germline-derived CDR1 and CDR2 are MDHEN and SYDVKM. The CDR3 sequence is 14 residues long. With 3 bases clipped from V and 5 bases from J, the junction kept 4 bases outside the gene matches. The CDR3 loop reads CASSLWDRGHEQYF. The CDR3 DNA sequence: TGTGCCAGCAGTTTGTGGGACAGGGGCCACGAGCAGTACTTC.

The V gene is TRBV21-1, the J gene TRBJ2-2; the DNA was not compared with TRBD1, the D call given in the table. TRBV21-1 is reported as a pseudogene. This CDR3 contains 18 residues. The CDR3 DNA reads TGTGCCAGCCGCGTAGGGAGGACAGGTCTTGGGGGAACCGGGGAGCTGTTTTTT. Protein: CASRVGRTGLGGTGELFF.

V and J are TRBV6-6 and TRBJ1-1; the match to TRBD1 covers 7 bases. Germline-derived CDR1 and CDR2 are MNHNY and SVGAGI (reference sequence). Trimming took 2 bases from V and 1 from J; bases not matched to a gene: 1. This CDR3 is 14 amino acids long. The CDR3: CASSYQGGNTEAFF. CDR3 bases: TGTGCCAGCAGTTACCAGGGGGGGAACACTGAAGCTTTCTTT.

The chain combines TRBV11-3 with TRBJ2-2; D is possibly TRBD2 (5 bases). This CDR3 contains 15 residues. Trimming stripped 1 base from V and 4 bases from J, with 10 bases between. CDR1 is SGHNT, CDR2 YENEEA, per germline. CDR3 in DNA: TGTGCCAGCAGCTTAGCGCTGGCGGGCACCGGGGAGCTGTTTTTT. Translated: CASSLALAGTGELFF.